The 15 T cell receptor beta chains below all came from one sample that was sequenced in a study of blood T cell repertoires in COVID-19. Some clones are missing from TCRdb's copy, which holds only in-frame ones; the method was immunoSEQ multiplex PCR. This repertoire shows some 58,000 clones, roughly nine tenths found once; its top ten account for about 6.2%. Sequences were obtained from peripheral blood. The receptors originated from a man in his forties with acute or convalescent COVID-19.

The chain has TRBV7-3 and TRBJ2-6, with D possibly TRBD1 on 6 matching bases. The germline V and J ends were trimmed by 1 base and 1 base, with 11 bases remaining between them. Germline V gene data show CDR1 as SGHTA and CDR2 as FQGTGA. The CDR3 consists of 17 residues. DNA for the CDR3: TGTGCCAGCAGCTTAATGGGACAACAGTCTGGGGCCAACGTCCTGACTTTC. This gives the protein CASSLMGQQSGANVLTF.

V and J are TRBV24-1 and TRBJ2-5; D uncertain. The CDR3 covers 14 residues. The V end was cut by 1 base, the J end by 4 bases, with 9 bases between. Per germline, CDR1 KGHDR and CDR2 SFDVKD. CDR3 coding DNA: TGTGCCACCAGTGATTTCGGCGGTCCAGAGACCCAGTACTTC. Residues: CATSDFGGPETQYF.

In its sample, this clone was seen once. The CDR3 here is CATRDRDTEAFF. The CDR3 DNA sequence: TGTGCCACCCGGGACAGAGACACTGAAGCTTTCTTT. V usage is TRBV6-5 and J usage is TRBJ1-1, with 7 bases aligning to TRBD1. Germline values: CDR1 MNHEY, CDR2 SVGAGI. This CDR3 is built from 12 residues. Trimming took 10 bases from V and 3 from J; bases not matched to a gene: 5.

This clone has just one count. J is TRBJ2-2 and V is TRBV7-6; 10 bases align to TRBD2. Germline loops: CDR1 SGHVS, CDR2 FNYEAQ. The V segment lost 4 bases and the J segment 3 bases; nucleotides outside the gene matches: 8. The CDR3 spans 17 residues. The CDR3 DNA reads TGTGCCAGCAGCTGGCGAGCGGGAGGGTTAGACACCGGGGAGCTGTTTTTT. Translation gives CASSWRAGGLDTGELFF.

This sequence joins TRBV6-5 and TRBJ1-6; D is unclear. Trimming shortened V by 6 bases and J by 9 bases, and 12 bases separated the two germline ends. Per the germline V gene, CDR1 is MNHEY and CDR2 is SVGAGI. CDR3 length equals 13 residues. The DNA for the CDR3 is TGTGCCAGCAGGCCCCGGGGAGGTTCACCCCTCCACTTT. Its protein product is CASRPRGGSPLHF.

This clone was seen once. The CDR3: CAHRGSRTNEQFF. CDR3 coding DNA: TGTGCTCACCGGGGGAGCCGGACCAATGAGCAGTTCTTC. This rearrangement joins TRBV10-3 to TRBJ2-1, with D perhaps TRBD2 (6 bases). The CDR3 is 13 residues long. Looked up from germline, CDR1 is ENHRY and CDR2 is SYGVKD.

This clone showed up just a few times. The J gene is TRBJ2-1, the V gene TRBV9; a possible D gene is TRBD2 (6 bases). Germline-derived CDR1 and CDR2 are SGDLS and YYNGEE. CDR3 length: 14 residues. Trimming took off 2 bases at V and 4 bases at J, with 10 bases between the two ends. The CDR3 bases are TGTGCCAGCAGCGTCGGTGGGGGGTACAATGAGCAGTTCTTC. Translated, it gives CASSVGGGYNEQFF.

V and J are TRBV30 and TRBJ1-1; D is perhaps TRBD1 (5 bases). The germline V gene encodes CDR1 GTSNPN and CDR2 SVGIG (reference sequence). Trimming stripped 2 bases from V and 3 bases from J, with 10 bases between. The CDR3 runs to 13 residues. The CDR3, as DNA: TGTGCCTGGAGTTTTGACAGAGACACTGAAGCTTTCTTT. Its protein is CAWSFDRDTEAFF. The variable domain in full, with the rest retrieved from reference TRBV30 and TRBJ1-1, is SQTIHQWPATLVQPVGSPLSLECTVEGTSNPNLYWYRQAAGRGLQLLFYSVGIGQISSEVPQNLSASRPQDRQFILSSKKLLLSDSGFYLCAWSFDRDTEAFFGQGTRLTVV.

J is TRBJ2-5 and V is TRBV7-3, with 7 bases lining up with TRBD2. The CDR3 covers 15 residues. The germline gives CDR1 SGHTA, CDR2 FQGTGA. Trimming cost V 6 bases and J 4 bases; bases outside gene matches: 11. The CDR3 loop is CASRDMAGARETQYF. The CDR3 nucleotides read TGTGCCAGCAGAGATATGGCGGGAGCAAGAGAGACCCAGTACTTC. The variable domain in full, completed from reference TRBV7-3 and TRBJ2-5, reads GAGVSQTPSNKVTEKGKYVELRCDPISGHTALYWYRQSLGQGPEFLIYFQGTGAADDSGLPNDRFFAVRPEGSVSTLKIQRTERGDSAVYLCASRDMAGARETQYFGPGTRLLVL.

V usage is TRBV29-1 and J usage is TRBJ2-4, with D tentatively TRBD2 (6 bases). This CDR3 is 12 amino acids long. Germline V CDR1 and CDR2: SQVTM, ANQGSEA. V lost 2 bases, J lost 9 bases, and 11 bases lay in between. For the CDR3, the DNA is TGCAGCGTTGAAAGATCAGCGGGCATTCAGTACTTC. The encoded protein is CSVERSAGIQYF.

The rearrangement links TRBV29-1 to TRBJ2-7, with D tentatively TRBD1 (5 bases). Trimming stripped 5 bases from V and 7 bases from J, with 15 bases between. CDR3 length: 12 amino acids. Germline V gives CDR1 SQVTM, CDR2 ANQGSEA. The CDR3 region has the DNA TGCAGCGTTCCAGGGCCCTCAGGGGAGCAGTACTTC. Translating it yields CSVPGPSGEQYF.

This sequence joins TRBV27 and TRBJ1-4; perhaps TRBD1 as D (6 bases). This CDR3 contains 14 residues. Trimming removed 6 bases from V and 7 bases from J, with 15 bases in between. Germline CDR1 and CDR2: MNHEY and SMNVEV (reference sequence). Here the CDR3 reads CASRGTNFGEKLFF. CDR3 in DNA: TGTGCCAGCAGGGGGACAAACTTCGGTGAAAAACTGTTTTTT.

V and J are TRBV11-3 and TRBJ1-3; D ambiguous. The V and J ends lost 1 base and 0 bases respectively, with 7 bases between them. The CDR3 is 15 residues long. Germline loops: CDR1 SGHNT, CDR2 YENEEA. The CDR3 reads CASSLGGSSGNTIYF. In nucleotides, the CDR3 is TGTGCCAGCAGCTTAGGTGGCAGCTCTGGAAACACCATATATTTT.

This rearrangement joins TRBV5-4 to TRBJ2-3; D is unresolved. The germline V gene encodes CDR1 SGHNT and CDR2 YYREEE (reference sequence). The V end lost 0 bases, the J end lost 6 bases, and 17 bases lay between the germline ends. The CDR3 runs to 16 residues. The chain's CDR3 is CASSLGSLLTRDTQYF. CDR3 bases: TGTGCCAGCAGCTTGGGGTCACTACTTACACGGGATACGCAGTATTTT.

The chain recombines TRBV4-2 with TRBJ2-2; TRBD2 matches at 12 bases. The CDR3 totals 18 residues. Trimming cost V 2 bases and J 3 bases; bases outside gene matches: 7. Germline V gene lookup returns CDR1 LGHNA and CDR2 YNFKEQ. The CDR3 DNA reads TGTGCCAGCAGCCAACATTCTAGCGGGAGGGACCACACCGGGGAGCTGTTTTTT. Residues: CASSQHSSGRDHTGELFF.